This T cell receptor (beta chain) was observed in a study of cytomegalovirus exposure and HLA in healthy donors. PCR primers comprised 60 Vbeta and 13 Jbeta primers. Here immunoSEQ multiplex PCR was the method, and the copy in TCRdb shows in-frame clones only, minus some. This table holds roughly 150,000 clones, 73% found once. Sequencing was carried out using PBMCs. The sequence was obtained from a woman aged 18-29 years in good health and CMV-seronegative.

CDR3 sequence reads: CASSPAGNNSPLHF. For the CDR3, the DNA is TGTGCCAGCAGCCCAGCGGGCAATAATTCACCCCTCCACTTT. This sequence joins TRBV11-2 and TRBJ1-6; D unresolved. V shed 5 bases and J shed 5 bases, with 10 bases lying between them. From germline, CDR1 is SGHAT and CDR2 FQNNGV. The CDR3 has 14 amino acids.